What follows are 24 T cell receptor beta chains derived from one specimen sequenced in a study of Ad26.COV2.S vaccination and SARS-CoV-2 variants. Described treatment: 15 to 20 received Ad26.COV2.S at low or high dose, single or two shots; about five received placebo; per-sample allocation not given. The samples were gathered on day 63 after the first injection of vaccine or placebo. Method: immunoSEQ multiplex PCR; TCRdb's copy keeps in-frame clones and lacks some. The sample shows about 480,000 clones, around 88% of them seen only once. Sequencing used peripheral blood, obtained in a trial of Ad26.COV2.S vaccine versus placebo. These receptors were obtained from a person between 18 and 65 years old who received the Ad26.COV2.S COVID-19 vaccine or a placebo.

The chain links TRBV7-2 to TRBJ2-6, with D unclear. Trimming shortened V by 1 base and J by 0 bases, and 16 bases separated the two germline ends. Per germline, CDR1 SGHTA and CDR2 FQGNSA. The CDR3 is 19 residues long. This CDR3 reads CASSLGFRTSASGANVLTF. CDR3 nucleotides: TGTGCCAGCAGCTTAGGTTTCCGCACCTCGGCCTCTGGGGCCAACGTCCTGACTTTC.

This clone has a handful of counts. The chain is built from TRBV11-2 and TRBJ2-7; D is possibly TRBD2 (6 bases). Germline V gives CDR1 SGHAT, CDR2 FQNNGV. The CDR3 spans 15 residues. Trimming took off 4 bases at V and 7 bases at J, with 20 bases between the two ends. CDR3 bases: TGTGCCAGCAGCTCCCCCCTTCTGGGAGGTTTGGAGCAGTACTTC. Translation gives CASSSPLLGGLEQYF.

This chain uses TRBV27 with TRBJ2-7, with TRBD2 matching 8 bases. V was clipped by 0 bases and J by 7 bases; unmatched bases: 14. There are 17 residues in the CDR3. Per germline, CDR1 MNHEY and CDR2 SMNVEV (reference sequence). The CDR3 nucleotides read TGTGCCAGCAGTTTATCACACCAGACTAGCGCCCTTGGGGAGCAGTACTTC. Encoded protein: CASSLSHQTSALGEQYF.

J is TRBJ2-1 and V is TRBV6-5; D uncertain. The CDR3 contains 14 residues. Germline lookup yields CDR1 MNHEY and CDR2 SVGAGI. The germline V and J ends were trimmed by 7 bases and 10 bases, with 20 bases remaining between them. As DNA, the CDR3 is TGTGCCAGCAAACCCCTGAAACCTGCAGGAGAGCAGTTCTTC. As protein: CASKPLKPAGEQFF.

This chain links TRBV28 with TRBJ2-5; D is unresolved. This CDR3 is built from 13 residues. Germline CDR1 is MDHEN and CDR2 is SYDVKM. V lost 3 bases and J lost 7, with 12 bases in between. As DNA, the CDR3 is TGTGCCAGCAGTTTGACATGGTCGGGGACCCAGTACTTC. It yields the protein CASSLTWSGTQYF. The full variable domain, its missing parts supplied by reference TRBV28 and TRBJ2-5, is DVKVTQSSRYLVKRTGEKVFLECVQDMDHENMFWYRQDPGLGLRLIYFSYDVKMKEKGDIPEGYSVSREKKERFSLILESASTNQTSMYLCASSLTWSGTQYFGPGTRLLVL.

The chain is built from TRBV19 and TRBJ1-2; D might be TRBD1 (6 bases). Germline V gene data show CDR1 as LNHDA and CDR2 as SQIVND (reference sequence). Trimming pared 10 bases from V and 4 bases from J, leaving 19 bases between. This CDR3 contains 14 residues. The chain's CDR3 is CATTRPDRPYGYTF. The CDR3 region has the DNA TGTGCCACCACCCGGCCAGACAGGCCCTATGGCTACACCTTC. Full variable domain (remainder filled in from reference TRBV19 and TRBJ1-2): DGGITQSPKYLFRKEGQNVTLSCEQNLNHDAMYWYRQDPGQGLRLIYYSQIVNDFQKGDIAEGYSVSREKKESFPLTVTSAQKNPTAFYLCATTRPDRPYGYTFGSGTRLTVV.

This clone came up a few times. The V gene is TRBV29-1, the J gene TRBJ2-3; possibly TRBD2 for D (6 bases). The germline V gene encodes CDR1 SQVTM and CDR2 ANQGSEA. This CDR3 has 15 amino acids. V lost 4 bases, J lost 5 bases, and 19 bases lay in between. CDR3 protein: CSVVGERERVDTQYF. The CDR3 DNA sequence: TGCAGCGTTGTAGGGGAACGGGAGAGAGTAGATACGCAGTATTTT.

On this clone itself: The sample has other DNA sequences that encode this CDR3 too. This chain uses TRBV24-1 with TRBJ1-5; 7 nucleotides line up with TRBD1. CDR3 size: 13 residues. V shed 6 bases and J 4 bases; nucleotides not matched to a gene: 2. Germline values: CDR1 KGHDR, CDR2 SFDVKD. The CDR3 DNA reads as TGTGCCACCAGTCGGACAGGTAATCAGCCCCAGCATTTT. Its translation is CATSRTGNQPQHF.

This clone was picked up one time. The chain joins TRBV6-5 to TRBJ1-5; no definite D call. Germline loops: CDR1 MNHEY, CDR2 SVGAGI. The CDR3 runs to 15 residues. V dropped 2 bases and J dropped 1 base, with 9 bases sitting between them. The CDR3: CASSYARPSNQPQHF. DNA of the CDR3: TGTGCCAGCAGTTACGCCCGACCGAGCAATCAGCCCCAGCATTTT.

The CDR3 sequence is CASRRRRTEKLFF. The CDR3 DNA follows: TGTGCCAGCAGACGCAGGAGAACTGAAAAACTGTTTTTT. V gene TRBV6-5 combines with J gene TRBJ1-4; D not certain. There are 13 residues in the CDR3. Trimming pared 6 bases from V and 7 bases from J, leaving 12 bases between. Per germline, CDR1 MNHEY and CDR2 SVGAGI.

The gene calls are TRBV7-9 and TRBJ1-1, with TRBD1 as a possible D gene (5 bases). The germline V gene has CDR1 SEHNR and CDR2 FQNEAQ (reference sequence). The CDR3 loop spans 14 amino acids. Between the trimmed V and J ends, which lost 2 bases and 8 bases, there was a span of 15 bases. The CDR3 loop reads CASSLTTGAKEAFF. The CDR3 nucleotides read TGTGCCAGCAGCTTAACCACCGGGGCGAAGGAAGCTTTCTTT. The full variable domain, with the rest looked up from reference TRBV7-9 and TRBJ1-1, is DTGVSQNPRHKITKRGQNVTFRCDPISEHNRLYWYRQTLGQGPEFLTYFQNEAQLEKSRLLSDRFSAERPKGSFSTLEIQRTEQGDSAMYLCASSLTTGAKEAFFGQGTRLTVV.

The chain recombines TRBV5-1 with TRBJ1-4; no definite D call. The CDR3 spans 16 residues. V lost 4 bases and J 8 bases, leaving 21 bases between the germline ends. The V gene's germline CDR1 is SGHRS and CDR2 YFSETQ. CDR3 coding DNA: TGCGCCAGCAGCCCGACCCCGCGGGCGGAAGGGGAAAAACTGTTTTTT. It is translated as CASSPTPRAEGEKLFF.

The chain recombines TRBV2 with TRBJ1-2; the D gene is possibly TRBD1 (5 bases). The CDR3 consists of 12 residues. V shed 9 bases and J shed 6 bases, with 14 bases lying between them. Germline CDR1 is SNHLY and CDR2 is FYNNEI. The CDR3 reads CARRGTDDGYTF. The DNA for the CDR3 is TGTGCCAGGCGGGGCACGGACGATGGCTACACCTTC.

V and J are TRBV7-2 and TRBJ2-1; unclear D gene. The ends were cut back, 5 bases at V and 10 bases at J, with 9 bases in the middle. CDR3 size: 11 residues. The V gene's germline CDR1 is SGHTA and CDR2 FQGNSA. CDR3 amino acids: CASSRGREQFF. CDR3 nucleotides: TGTGCCAGCAGCCGAGGTCGGGAGCAGTTCTTC. The full variable domain, with the rest looked up from reference TRBV7-2 and TRBJ2-1, is GAGVSQSPSNKVTEKGKDVELRCDPISGHTALYWYRQSLGQGLEFLIYFQGNSAPDKSGLPSDRFSAERTGGSVSTLTIQRTQQEDSAVYLCASSRGREQFFGPGTRLTVL.

V usage is TRBV5-1 and J usage is TRBJ2-3; 12 positions agree with TRBD2. The CDR3 spans 17 residues. Germline V lookup: CDR1 SGHRS, CDR2 YFSETQ. After removal of 0 bases from V and 5 bases from J, the junction contained 7 bases not matched to a gene. In DNA form, the CDR3 reads TGCGCCAGCAGCTTGGCGCTAGCGGGAGGGCGAGTAGATACGCAGTATTTT. Protein: CASSLALAGGRVDTQYF.

The V gene is TRBV11-3, the J gene TRBJ2-3, with no clear D. Germline V gives CDR1 SGHNT, CDR2 YENEEA. The V end lost 5 bases, the J end lost 1 base, and 13 bases lay between the germline ends. The length of the CDR3 is 15 residues. The CDR3 DNA reads TGTGCCAGCAGCCCCGGTGGTAGGGGCACAGATACGCAGTATTTT. Translating gives CASSPGGRGTDTQYF.

The rearrangement uses TRBV28 and TRBJ2-3; D is possibly TRBD1 (6 bases). V was cut by 4 bases and J by 2 bases, with 7 bases left in between. The CDR3 runs 13 residues. Germline V gene data show CDR1 as MDHEN and CDR2 as SYDVKM. The CDR3 here is CASSYRDTDTQYF. In nucleotides, the CDR3 is TGTGCCAGCAGTTACAGGGACACAGATACGCAGTATTTT.

This clone was seen only once. This chain connects TRBV6-5 to TRBJ2-3; 8 bases are shared with TRBD1. This CDR3 has 15 residues. V was clipped by 5 bases and J by 4 bases; unmatched bases: 8. Germline CDR1 and CDR2: MNHEY and SVGAGI. The CDR3 is CASSRTGTGADTQYF. The CDR3 region has the DNA TGTGCCAGCAGTCGAACCGGGACAGGCGCAGATACGCAGTATTTT.

This chain links TRBV19 with TRBJ2-1, with D maybe TRBD1 (5 bases). The CDR3 consists of 11 residues. With 8 bases removed from V and 11 bases from J, the gap between germline ends came to 13 bases. CDR1 and CDR2 (germline): LNHDA, SQIVND (reference sequence). For the CDR3, the DNA is TGTGCCAGTTCCCGACAGTATCAGCAGTTCTTC. Amino acids: CASSRQYQQFF.

This clone was picked up a small number of times. V gene TRBV28 combines with J gene TRBJ1-5; TRBD1 is a possible D gene (6 bases). This CDR3 contains 13 residues. Trimming left V 5 bases short and J 5 bases short, with 10 bases between. Germline lookup yields CDR1 MDHEN and CDR2 SYDVKM. CDR3 protein: CASSPTGHQPQHF. In DNA, the CDR3 is TGTGCCAGCAGTCCCACAGGGCATCAGCCCCAGCATTTT.

This chain links TRBV9 with TRBJ1-6, with D perhaps matching TRBD1 (6 bases). V lost 2 bases and J 4 bases, leaving 10 bases between the germline ends. The CDR3 spans 15 residues. CDR1 is SGDLS and CDR2 is YYNGEE in the germline V gene. The DNA for the CDR3 is TGTGCCAGCAGCGTTCAGGACAGTTATAATTCACCCCTCCACTTT. Residues: CASSVQDSYNSPLHF.

This rearrangement joins TRBV28 to TRBJ2-1; D unclear. The CDR3 contains 12 residues. Trimming removed 3 bases at V and 5 bases at J, with 5 bases between. CDR1 MDHEN and CDR2 SYDVKM come from the germline V gene. The CDR3 here is CASSLTDNEQFF. The CDR3 nucleotides read TGTGCCAGCAGTTTGACGGACAATGAGCAGTTCTTC.

The V gene is TRBV7-2, the J gene TRBJ2-7, with 9 bases aligning to TRBD1. Germline lookup yields CDR1 SGHTA and CDR2 FQGNSA. V lost 6 bases, J lost 2 bases, and 5 bases stayed unmatched. CDR3 length: 14 residues. The CDR3 bases are TGTGCCAGCAGTTTGGACAGGGGCCCCTACGAGCAGTACTTC. Translation: CASSLDRGPYEQYF.

This rearrangement joins TRBV7-3 to TRBJ2-7; D perhaps matches TRBD1 (5 bases). This CDR3 is 14 amino acids long. Germline lookup yields CDR1 SGHTA and CDR2 FQGTGA. The ends were cut back, 3 bases at V and 4 bases at J, with 13 bases in the middle. DNA of the CDR3: TGTGCCAGCAGCTTGACAGTAGGTACTTACGAGCAGTACTTC. This translates into CASSLTVGTYEQYF. The whole variable domain, remainder taken from reference TRBV7-3 and TRBJ2-7, is GAGVSQTPSNKVTEKGKYVELRCDPISGHTALYWYRQSLGQGPEFLIYFQGTGAADDSGLPNDRFFAVRPEGSVSTLKIQRTERGDSAVYLCASSLTVGTYEQYFGPGTRLTVT.